This TCR beta chain comes out of a study of blood T cell repertoires in COVID-19 (dated by TCRdb to the early 2020s). About the study as a whole: Collaborator samples came from the United States, Italy and Spain and covered acute and convalescent phases of COVID-19. The repertoires were released in a freely available public database intended as a resource for research on the immune response to SARS-CoV-2. Where HLA class I and class II types were available, the types were taken from metadata supplied by the sample provider, not from assay-based typing. The material from the prospective study consisted of cDNA or gDNA derived from T cells, B-cell-depleted T cells, or PBMCs. The samples were drawn from the first 160 participants of the ongoing ImmuneRACE study and from 1,254 subjects provided by 6 global collaborators. The dataset comprised deeply sampled blood TCRbeta repertoires from subjects exposed to, actively infected with, or recovered from COVID-19. Sample metadata almost always included a de-identified subject ID, COVID-19 status, age in years and sex. What the study reported, not specific to this receptor: Clinical and demographic metadata were provided uncurated, with the amount varying by source and participant.

As concerns this clone: Its antigen remains unidentified. No per-base quality is available; no much larger clone lies one base away.

Each collaborating institution followed its own protocols to collect whole blood in K2EDTA tubes. For TCRbeta analysis, collaborators shipped samples as frozen whole blood, isolated PBMCs, or DNA extracted from either of those sample types. V loses 5 bases, J loses 1 base, and the germline ends lie 14 bases apart. Including cysteine and phenylalanine, the CDR3 has 15 amino acids. Solely the CDR3 DNA is kept, with 45 bases framed from the first base. CDR1 and CDR2, looked up from the germline V gene, are SNHLY and FYNNEI. TCRbeta CDR3 regions were amplified from genomic DNA by means of the immunoSEQ Assay, a bias-controlled multiplex PCR. The paper's processing steps were these. Nucleated cell counts per sample were estimated from amplification of reference gene primers within the assay. Sequence reads were collapsed and filtered to measure the absolute abundance of every unique TCRbeta CDR3 rearrangement. For each sample, productive Simpson clonality was calculated as the square root of Simpson's diversity index over productive rearrangements. The table comes from immuneACCESS by way of TCRdb, which keeps in-frame sequences with V and J called. Part of the clones is missing from these tables; in studies checked, under half for an unresolved V gene and the rest for unknown reasons. The V and J calls and the clone size are those of that table, but D and trimming were determined from the DNA. This sample gives around 120,000 clones in total; roughly 87% of them show up just once. Roughly 8% of the sample goes to the ten largest clones.

Sample: peripheral blood. The clonotype was recovered from a human donor in a cohort sampled during active COVID-19. Recombination linked TRBV2 to TRBJ2-5; a weak D assignment points to TRBD1 (6 bases agree). The CDR3: CASSNFQGPQETQYF. The DNA sequence is as follows: TGTGCCAGCAGTAACTTCCAGGGGCCCCAAGAGACCCAGTACTTC.